These 21 T cell receptor beta chains were sequenced from one sample in a study of persistence of HIV-infected CD4 T cells. An overlapping HIV-1 Gag peptide pool stimulated these cells at about 0.94 ug/peptide/mL. Responding CD4+ T cells were sorted by upregulation of both CD40 ligand and CD69. The immunoSEQ assay was version 4, run in survey mode. Measured with immunoSEQ multiplex PCR; TCRdb has only the in-frame clones, and not every one. The sample consists of more than 30,000 clones, roughly 70% of them appearing once. Their antigen targets remain unknown. The sequencing used CD4+ T cells sorted from PBMCs after roughly 18-hour stimulation, collected from a patient who received antiretroviral therapy. The source of these receptors is an adult man with HIV who was CMV-seropositive.

The V gene is TRBV7-6, the J gene TRBJ2-2; D remains ambiguous. V was pared by 2 bases and J by 9 bases, with 4 bases between. The CDR3 contains 11 residues. Per the germline V gene, CDR1 is SGHVS and CDR2 is FNYEAQ. CDR3 residues: CASSLQRELFF. The CDR3 DNA sequence: TGTGCCAGCAGCTTACAGCGGGAGCTGTTTTTT. Full variable domain (rest looked up from reference TRBV7-6 and TRBJ2-2): GAGVSQSPRYKVTKRGQDVALRCDPISGHVSLYWYRQALGQGPEFLTYFNYEAQQDKSGLPNDRFSAERPEGSISTLTIQRTEQRDSAMYRCASSLQRELFFGEGSRLTVL.

This clone is labeled medium-sized. The V call is TRBV5-1, the J call TRBJ2-1, with unresolved D. The V gene's germline CDR1 is SGHRS and CDR2 YFSETQ. The CDR3 extends over 12 amino acids. Trimming pared 2 bases from V and 8 bases from J, leaving 8 bases between. The CDR3: CASSLLVDEQFF. The CDR3 DNA is TGCGCCAGCAGCTTATTAGTCGATGAGCAGTTCTTC.

V is TRBV5-4 and J is TRBJ2-4; D is possibly TRBD2 (5 bases). V was shortened by 4 bases and J by 6 bases, with 11 bases between the two germline ends. CDR3 length equals 13 residues. Germline CDR1 and CDR2: SGHNT and YYREEE (reference sequence). Here the CDR3 DNA reads TGTGCCAGCAGCATATACGGGGTAAACATTCAGTACTTC. It codes for CASSIYGVNIQYF. Together with reference TRBV5-4 and TRBJ2-4, the CDR3 gives the full variable domain: ETGVTQSPTHLIKTRGQQVTLRCSSQSGHNTVSWYQQALGQGPQFIFQYYREEENGRGNFPPRFSGLQFPNYSSELNVNALELDDSALYLCASSIYGVNIQYFGAGTRLSVL.

This clone was seen only a few times. The chain uses TRBV5-4 and TRBJ2-2, with 7 bases identical to TRBD1. Germline V gene lookup returns CDR1 SGHNT and CDR2 YYREEE (reference sequence). V shed 4 bases and J 5 bases; nucleotides not matched to a gene: 5. The CDR3 runs to 14 residues. The CDR3 protein is CASSRQGTTGELFF. As DNA, the CDR3 is TGTGCCAGCAGCCGACAGGGTACGACCGGGGAGCTGTTTTTT.

This clone was seen a handful of times. V and J are TRBV6-2 or TRBV6-3 and TRBJ2-1, with TRBD2 identical over 8 bases. V was clipped by 4 bases and J by 9 bases; unmatched bases: 11. CDR1 MNHEY and CDR2 SVGEGT come from the germline V gene. The CDR3 spans 15 residues. The CDR3: CASSSYPGTRGEQFF. CDR3 DNA: TGTGCCAGCAGTTCCTACCCCGGGACTAGGGGTGAGCAGTTCTTC.

This clone occurred a few times. The chain links TRBV4-2 to TRBJ2-7; the D gene is possibly TRBD2 (6 bases). The germline gives CDR1 LGHNA, CDR2 YNFKEQ. The CDR3 runs 14 residues. Trimming pared 0 bases from V and 7 bases from J, leaving 13 bases between. The CDR3 loop reads CASSQDGGSVEQYF. In nucleotides, the CDR3 is TGTGCCAGCAGCCAAGATGGAGGGTCGGTGGAGCAGTACTTC.

The genes are TRBV5-1 and TRBJ1-2, with a weak D call TRBD1 (5 bases). The germline V gene encodes CDR1 SGHRS and CDR2 YFSETQ. Trimming cost V 7 bases and J 4 bases, with 20 bases left between them. The CDR3 length is 15 residues. The DNA for the CDR3 is TGCGCCAGCGGATCCTGGACAAGCGAAGCCTATGGCTACACCTTC. Translation: CASGSWTSEAYGYTF.

The chain combines TRBV25-1 with TRBJ1-2; a weak D match, TRBD1 (6 bases). The V gene lost 2 bases and the J gene lost 8 bases, with 12 bases spanning the gap. Germline-derived CDR1 and CDR2 are MGHDK and SYGVNS. CDR3 length: 13 amino acids. The chain's CDR3 is CASSEAGAKGYTF. In DNA form, the CDR3 reads TGTGCCAGCAGTGAAGCAGGGGCGAAAGGCTACACCTTC.

V is TRBV7-9 and J is TRBJ1-5; D gene ambiguous. The germline CDR1 and CDR2 sequences are SEHNR and FQNEAQ (reference sequence). CDR3 length: 15 residues. Trimming shortened V by 4 bases and J by 7 bases, and 17 bases separated the two germline ends. CDR3 loop: CASSSSGAKSQPQHF. DNA for the CDR3: TGTGCCAGCAGCTCCTCGGGAGCGAAAAGCCAGCCCCAGCATTTT. The whole variable domain, filled in from reference TRBV7-9 and TRBJ1-5, reads DTGVSQNPRHKITKRGQNVTFRCDPISEHNRLYWYRQTLGQGPEFLTYFQNEAQLEKSRLLSDRFSAERPKGSFSTLEIQRTEQGDSAMYLCASSSSGAKSQPQHFGDGTRLSIL.

This clone appeared a few times. The chain recombines TRBV19 with TRBJ1-6; D may be TRBD1 (5 bases). The CDR3 covers 14 residues. CDR1 and CDR2 from the germline V gene are LNHDA and SQIVND (reference sequence). Trimming shortened V by 10 bases and J by 0 bases, and 10 bases separated the two germline ends. CDR3 coding DNA: TGTGCCACCCGACAGAGCTCCTATAATTCACCCCTCCACTTT. Translated, it gives CATRQSSYNSPLHF.

Within the sample, this clone is medium-sized (0.01 to 0.1%). The V call is TRBV28, the J call TRBJ1-5, with D unclear. Looked up from germline, CDR1 is MDHEN and CDR2 is SYDVKM. The CDR3 contains 12 residues. V gave up 2 bases and J gave up 5 bases, with 4 bases separating them. The CDR3 loop is CASSLMHQPQHF. The CDR3 bases are TGTGCCAGCAGTTTAATGCATCAGCCCCAGCATTTT.

V gene TRBV3-1 (or the pseudogene TRBV3-2) combines with J gene TRBJ1-1; tentatively, D is TRBD1 (5 bases). The V end lost 5 bases, the J end lost 10 bases, and 17 bases lay between the germline ends. CDR3 length: 13 amino acids. Germline lookup yields CDR1 LGHDT and CDR2 YNNKEL (reference sequence). The CDR3 bases are TGTGCCAGCAGCGGGGCAGGGCCTTTGGGAGCTTTCTTT. This codes for CASSGAGPLGAFF.

The rearrangement joins TRBV28 to TRBJ1-2, with a tentative D call TRBD1 (5 bases). CDR1 MDHEN and CDR2 SYDVKM come from the germline V gene. This CDR3 has 12 residues. V was cut by 3 bases and J by 4 bases, with 6 bases left in between. The CDR3 sequence: CASSFRAYGYTF. The CDR3 coding sequence is TGTGCCAGCAGTTTCAGGGCCTATGGCTACACCTTC.

The J gene is TRBJ2-1, the V gene TRBV4-2; TRBD2 matches at 13 bases. Trimming at V came to 4 bases and at J to 7 bases, leaving 7 bases not matched to a gene. CDR3 length: 16 amino acids. Germline V CDR1 and CDR2: LGHNA, YNFKEQ. In DNA form, the CDR3 reads TGTGCCAGCAGCCTCAATCCGGGACTAGCGGGAAATGAGCAGTTCTTC. It yields the protein CASSLNPGLAGNEQFF.

The gene calls are TRBV28 and TRBJ1-4, with D hard to call. The CDR3 contains 14 residues. The V gene lost 2 bases and the J gene lost 4 bases, with 8 bases spanning the gap. Germline V gene lookup returns CDR1 MDHEN and CDR2 SYDVKM. The CDR3 loop is CASSLGGDNEKLFF. The CDR3 DNA is TGTGCCAGCAGTTTAGGTGGGGATAATGAAAAACTGTTTTTT.

The chain combines TRBV19 with TRBJ2-3, with 11 bases identical to TRBD2. CDR1 LNHDA and CDR2 SQIVND come from the germline V gene (reference sequence). Trimming took 0 bases from V and 6 from J; bases not matched to a gene: 14. The CDR3 runs to 19 residues. For the CDR3, the DNA is TGTGCCAGTAGTATAGATCCTCCGGGACTAGCGGCCCGTCTGGATACGCAGTATTTT. Amino acid sequence: CASSIDPPGLAARLDTQYF. Full variable domain (rest looked up from reference TRBV19 and TRBJ2-3): DGGITQSPKYLFRKEGQNVTLSCEQNLNHDAMYWYRQDPGQGLRLIYYSQIVNDFQKGDIAEGYSVSREKKESFPLTVTSAQKNPTAFYLCASSIDPPGLAARLDTQYFGPGTRLTVL.

This sequence joins TRBV24-1 and TRBJ2-2; a weak D match, TRBD1 (5 bases). With 8 bases removed from V and 0 bases from J, the gap between germline ends came to 9 bases. CDR3 length equals 14 residues. The V gene's germline CDR1 is KGHDR and CDR2 SFDVKD. CDR3: CATKDSSNTGELFF. DNA for the CDR3: TGTGCCACCAAAGACAGCTCGAACACCGGGGAGCTGTTTTTT.

CDR3 DNA: TGTGCCAGTACCTTTACCGGGGCTGGGGCCAACGTCCTGACTTTC. Its translation is CASTFTGAGANVLTF. V usage is TRBV19 and J usage is TRBJ2-6, with D perhaps TRBD2 (5 bases). Germline CDR1 is LNHDA and CDR2 is SQIVND (reference sequence). The CDR3 loop spans 15 amino acids. Trimming pared 7 bases from V and 2 bases from J, leaving 12 bases between. The full variable domain, with the rest looked up from reference TRBV19 and TRBJ2-6, is DGGITQSPKYLFRKEGQNVTLSCEQNLNHDAMYWYRQDPGQGLRLIYYSQIVNDFQKGDIAEGYSVSREKKESFPLTVTSAQKNPTAFYLCASTFTGAGANVLTFGAGSRLTVL.

This clone was seen only a few times. The rearrangement joins TRBV29-1 to TRBJ1-4; D call uncertain. The V gene lost 3 bases and the J gene lost 7 bases, with 12 bases spanning the gap. The CDR3 runs 13 residues. Germline loops: CDR1 SQVTM, CDR2 ANQGSEA. The CDR3 is CSVDTAGAEKLFF. The CDR3 DNA follows: TGCAGCGTTGACACCGCAGGTGCTGAAAAACTGTTTTTT.

This chain links TRBV19 with TRBJ2-1, with D uncertain. Trimming removed 3 bases at V and 5 bases at J, with 8 bases between. The germline V gene has CDR1 LNHDA and CDR2 SQIVND (reference sequence). There are 13 residues in the CDR3. The chain's CDR3 is CASSIGLNNEQFF. CDR3 DNA sequence: TGTGCCAGTAGTATTGGCCTGAACAATGAGCAGTTCTTC.

This chain links TRBV19 with TRBJ1-2, with D possibly matching TRBD1 (5 bases). Trimming removed 6 bases from V and 4 bases from J, with 12 bases in between. Germline V gene sequence: CDR1 LNHDA, CDR2 SQIVND (reference sequence). The CDR3 totals 13 residues. CDR3 nucleotides: TGTGCCAGTAGAGATGGGGGACGCTATGGCTACACCTTC. Translating gives CASRDGGRYGYTF.